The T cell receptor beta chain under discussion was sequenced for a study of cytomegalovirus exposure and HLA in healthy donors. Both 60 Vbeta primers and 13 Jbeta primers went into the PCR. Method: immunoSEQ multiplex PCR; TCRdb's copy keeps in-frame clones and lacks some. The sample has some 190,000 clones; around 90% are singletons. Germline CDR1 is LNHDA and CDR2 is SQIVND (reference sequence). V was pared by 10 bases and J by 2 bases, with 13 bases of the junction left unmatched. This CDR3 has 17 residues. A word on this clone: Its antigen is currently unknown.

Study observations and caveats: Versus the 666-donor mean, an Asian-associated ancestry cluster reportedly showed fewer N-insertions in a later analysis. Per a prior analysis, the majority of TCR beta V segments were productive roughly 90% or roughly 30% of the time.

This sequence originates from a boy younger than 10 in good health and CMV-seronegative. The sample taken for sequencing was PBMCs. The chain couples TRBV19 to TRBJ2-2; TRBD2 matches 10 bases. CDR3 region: CATSASSGSFNTGELFF. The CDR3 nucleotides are TGTGCCACCTCCGCCTCTAGCGGGAGCTTTAACACCGGGGAGCTGTTTTTT.